This T cell receptor (beta chain) was identified during a study of tumor-infiltrating lymphocytes in oesophageal squamous cell carcinoma. In its sample, this clonotype was seen a few times. Germline V gene sequence: CDR1 SGHTA, CDR2 FQGTGA. Between the trimmed V and J ends, which lost 2 bases and 4 bases, there was a span of 8 bases. This CDR3 is 13 amino acids long. A single record per CDR3 protein comes from TCRdb applying MiXCR to the PCR reads. The sample consists of approximately 9,800 distinct CDR3 sequences, roughly 64% of them appearing once. Material for sequencing was esophageal tumor tissue. The rearrangement uses TRBV7-3 and TRBJ2-5, with D possibly matching TRBD1 (6 bases). This receptor was obtained from a female donor with esophageal squamous cell carcinoma. For the CDR3, the DNA is TGTGCCAGCAGCTTACAGGGGTCAGAGACCCAGTACTTC. Its translation: CASSLQGSETQYF.